A selection of T cell receptor beta chains follows, all from one sample in a study of blood T cell repertoires in COVID-19. The protocol was immunoSEQ multiplex PCR, while the TCRdb copy is restricted to in-frame clones and leaves out a portion. The data show fewer than 250,000 clones, about four fifths seen once. The sequenced material came from peripheral blood. The receptors originated from a woman aged 70-85 years with active or convalescent COVID-19. The CDR3 runs from the conserved cysteine through the conserved F or W. A D gene is named only where the DNA matches it firmly. Expanded clones are given a class, and other clones once, few, many or no size at all.

CDR3: CASSPRGLAGVETQYF
DNA: TGTGCCAGCAGTCCTAGGGGACTAGCGGGAGTAGAGACCCAGTACTTC
size: few
J: TRBJ2-5
D: TRBD2
V: TRBV27

CDR3: CASFGGTNARHF
DNA: TGTGCCTCCTTCGGTGGGACAAACGCGAGACACTTC
size: once
J: TRBJ2-5
D: -
V: TRBV24-1

CDR3: CASSELGQGYYGYTF
DNA: TGTGCCAGCAGTGAATTAGGACAGGGCTACTATGGCTACACCTTC
size: -
J: TRBJ1-2
D: TRBD1
V: TRBV25-1

CDR3: CASSPGRVRQETEAFF
DNA: TGTGCCAGCAGCCCGGGCAGGGTCCGCCAAGAAACTGAAGCTTTCTTT
size: -
J: TRBJ1-1
D: -
V: TRBV7-9

CDR3: CATSRQGNRETQYF
DNA: TGTGCCACCAGCAGACAGGGGAATAGAGAGACCCAGTACTTC
size: -
J: TRBJ2-5
D: -
V: TRBV15

CDR3: CASSLAGRDEQYF
DNA: TGTGCCAGCAGCTTGGCGGGAAGGGACGAGCAGTACTTC
size: -
J: TRBJ2-7
D: -
V: TRBV5-6

CDR3: CASSLGGTRGYNEQFF
DNA: TGTGCCAGCAGCTTAGGCGGGACTAGGGGATACAATGAGCAGTTCTTC
size: -
J: TRBJ2-1
D: TRBD2
V: TRBV7-3

CDR3: CASSLGTLAAQETQYF
DNA: TGTGCTAGCAGCTTAGGTACCTTAGCGGCACAAGAGACCCAGTACTTC
size: -
J: TRBJ2-5
D: -
V: TRBV7-7

CDR3: CATGGYFTGELFF
DNA: TGTGCCACAGGGGGCTATTTCACCGGGGAGCTGTTTTTT
size: -
J: TRBJ2-2
D: TRBD1
V: TRBV19

CDR3: CASSLIAGIGYTF
DNA: TGTGCCAGCAGCTTAATAGCAGGGATTGGCTACACCTTC
size: -
J: TRBJ1-2
D: -
V: TRBV11-1

CDR3: CASSLGFSVYEQYF
DNA: TGTGCCAGCAGCTTGGGGTTTAGTGTCTACGAGCAGTACTTC
size: once
J: TRBJ2-7
D: -
V: TRBV5-6

CDR3: CASSESGHNYEQYF
DNA: TGTGCCAGCAGTGAATCGGGACATAACTACGAGCAGTACTTC
size: -
J: TRBJ2-7
D: -
V: TRBV2

CDR3: CASSLNRDREYYGYTF
DNA: TGTGCCAGCAGCTTGAATCGGGACAGGGAATACTATGGCTACACCTTC
size: -
J: TRBJ1-2
D: TRBD1
V: TRBV7-9

CDR3: CASSSTGFYYGYTF
DNA: TGTGCCAGCAGCAGTACAGGGTTTTACTATGGCTACACCTTC
size: -
J: TRBJ1-2
D: -
V: TRBV7-8

CDR3: CASSYSSMRQETQYF
DNA: TGTGCCAGCAGTTACTCGAGTATGCGTCAAGAGACCCAGTACTTC
size: -
J: TRBJ2-5
D: -
V: TRBV6-6

CDR3: CASSQDHVAGPGYEQYF
DNA: TGTGCCAGCAGCCAAGACCACGTGGCAGGTCCGGGGTACGAGCAGTACTTC
size: few
J: TRBJ2-7
D: -
V: TRBV14

CDR3: CASSSQGRATEAFF
DNA: TGTGCCAGTAGTTCACAGGGAAGGGCCACTGAAGCTTTCTTT
size: -
J: TRBJ1-1
D: -
V: TRBV19

CDR3: CASRVPGQGVSYEQYF
DNA: TGTGCCAGCAGAGTTCCGGGACAGGGGGTTTCCTACGAGCAGTACTTC
size: once
J: TRBJ2-7
D: TRBD1
V: TRBV27

CDR3: CASGANRAANGYTF
DNA: TGTGCCTCTGGGGCCAACAGGGCGGCGAATGGCTACACCTTC
size: -
J: TRBJ1-2
D: -
V: TRBV6-5

CDR3: CASSTTQGAGRGYTF
DNA: TGTGCCAGCAGCACGACACAGGGGGCCGGCCGGGGCTACACCTTC
size: once
J: TRBJ1-2
D: TRBD1
V: TRBV27

CDR3: CASSQSGATDYNEQFF
DNA: TGTGCCAGCAGCCAATCGGGAGCCACAGACTACAATGAGCAGTTCTTC
size: -
J: TRBJ2-1
D: -
V: TRBV5-4

CDR3: CASQLTGTGSYEQYF
DNA: TGTGCCAGCCAACTAACCGGGACAGGGTCCTACGAGCAGTACTTC
size: few
J: TRBJ2-7
D: TRBD1
V: TRBV5-4

CDR3: CASSFPLGEFQEQFF
DNA: TGTGCCAGCAGCTTCCCCCTCGGGGAGTTTCAAGAGCAGTTCTTC
size: -
J: TRBJ2-1
D: -
V: TRBV11-2

CDR3: CASSWGQDTGELFF
DNA: TGTGCCAGCAGCTGGGGACAAGACACCGGGGAGCTGTTTTTT
size: -
J: TRBJ2-2
D: -
V: TRBV11-2

CDR3: CASQGWNTEAFF
DNA: TGTGCCAGCCAGGGGTGGAACACTGAAGCTTTCTTT
size: -
J: TRBJ1-1
D: -
V: TRBV28

CDR3: CASSLLAGAYNEQFF
DNA: TGCGCCAGCAGCCTGCTAGCGGGAGCCTACAATGAGCAGTTCTTC
size: -
J: TRBJ2-1
D: TRBD2
V: TRBV4-1

CDR3: CASRTSGGSYNEQFF
DNA: TGTGCCAGCAGGACTAGCGGAGGCTCCTACAATGAGCAGTTCTTC
size: -
J: TRBJ2-1
D: TRBD2
V: TRBV2

CDR3: CASSPDRVNQPQHF
DNA: TGTGCCAGCAGTCCAGACAGGGTCAATCAGCCCCAGCATTTT
size: few
J: TRBJ1-5
D: TRBD1
V: TRBV25-1

CDR3: CASSLGTSGWYQETQYF
DNA: TGTGCCAGCAGCCTAGGGACTAGCGGTTGGTACCAAGAGACCCAGTACTTC
size: -
J: TRBJ2-5
D: TRBD2
V: TRBV7-2

CDR3: CASSPNTGAFTDTQYF
DNA: TGTGCCAGCAGCCCAAATACAGGGGCCTTCACAGATACGCAGTATTTT
size: -
J: TRBJ2-3
D: TRBD1
V: TRBV3-1/TRBV3-2

CDR3: CSVEGRGLAGGGEQYF
DNA: TGCAGCGTTGAAGGGAGGGGACTAGCGGGAGGAGGTGAGCAGTACTTC
size: -
J: TRBJ2-7
D: TRBD2
V: TRBV29-1

CDR3: CASSPQSGGGEQYF
DNA: TGTGCCAGCAGCCCCCAGAGTGGGGGGGGCGAGCAGTACTTC
size: -
J: TRBJ2-7
D: TRBD2
V: TRBV3-1/TRBV3-2

CDR3: CASSLGGGSNQPQHF
DNA: TGTGCCAGCAGCCTAGGAGGCGGTAGCAATCAGCCCCAGCATTTT
size: few
J: TRBJ1-5
D: -
V: TRBV5-6

CDR3: CASATGLPWGEAFF
DNA: TGTGCCAGCGCAACGGGACTCCCGTGGGGTGAAGCTTTCTTT
size: -
J: TRBJ1-1
D: -
V: TRBV27

CDR3: CASSVRLAGGDEQYF
DNA: TGTGCCAGCAGCGTTCGACTAGCGGGAGGGGACGAGCAGTACTTC
size: -
J: TRBJ2-7
D: TRBD2
V: TRBV9

CDR3: CASRPAVNTGELFF
DNA: TGCGCCAGCAGACCAGCGGTCAACACCGGGGAGCTGTTTTTT
size: -
J: TRBJ2-2
D: -
V: TRBV5-1

CDR3: CASSQGLAGGTAKNIQYF
DNA: TGCGCCAGCAGCCAAGGACTAGCGGGAGGGACAGCCAAAAACATTCAGTACTTC
size: -
J: TRBJ2-4
D: TRBD2
V: TRBV4-1

CDR3: CASTPGGQINEQFF
DNA: TGTGCCAGCACCCCAGGGGGACAGATCAATGAGCAGTTCTTC
size: -
J: TRBJ2-1
D: TRBD1
V: TRBV28

CDR3: CASSRSDGLFF
DNA: TGTGCCAGCAGTCGCTCGGACGGACTGTTCTTT
size: -
J: TRBJ1-1
D: -
V: TRBV6-5

CDR3: CASSLRQGAVGELFF
DNA: TGTGCCAGCAGCTTAAGACAGGGGGCCGTCGGGGAGCTGTTTTTT
size: -
J: TRBJ2-2
D: TRBD1
V: TRBV7-2

CDR3: CASRPLGQGKNTEAFF
DNA: TGTGCCAGCCGCCCCCTTGGACAGGGGAAGAACACTGAAGCTTTCTTT
size: -
J: TRBJ1-1
D: TRBD1
V: TRBV28

CDR3: CASSYGGQGLSSEKLFF
DNA: TGTGCCAGCAGTTACGGGGGACAGGGACTGTCAAGCGAAAAACTGTTTTTT
size: -
J: TRBJ1-4
D: TRBD1
V: TRBV2

CDR3: CASRSTSGGNTGELFF
DNA: TGTGCCAGCAGATCGACTAGCGGGGGGAACACCGGGGAGCTGTTTTTT
size: -
J: TRBJ2-2
D: TRBD2
V: TRBV3-1/TRBV3-2

CDR3: CASSFGGEGLKAFF
DNA: TGTGCCAGCAGTTTTGGGGGCGAGGGCCTTAAAGCTTTCTTT
size: -
J: TRBJ1-1
D: -
V: TRBV28

CDR3: CASSLTVHTENEQFF
DNA: TGTGCCAGCAGTTTAACGGTCCACACGGAGAATGAGCAGTTCTTC
size: -
J: TRBJ2-1
D: -
V: TRBV27

CDR3: CASSTAGRGNTIYF
DNA: TGTGCCAGCAGCACAGCAGGGCGCGGAAACACCATATATTTT
size: -
J: TRBJ1-3
D: -
V: TRBV5-4

CDR3: CASSPYSYNEQFF
DNA: TGTGCCAGCTCACCATACTCCTACAATGAGCAGTTCTTC
size: -
J: TRBJ2-1
D: -
V: TRBV18

CDR3: CATPYRGASYNEQFF
DNA: TGTGCCACCCCCTACAGGGGCGCATCTTACAATGAGCAGTTCTTC
size: -
J: TRBJ2-1
D: TRBD1
V: TRBV24-1

CDR3: CASSIGRAGDTEAFF
DNA: TGTGCCAGTAGTATTGGCAGGGCCGGAGACACTGAAGCTTTCTTT
size: -
J: TRBJ1-1
D: -
V: TRBV19

CDR3: CASSPRLATDTQYF
DNA: TGTGCCAGCTCACCGCGACTAGCAACAGATACGCAGTATTTT
size: -
J: TRBJ2-3
D: TRBD2
V: TRBV18

CDR3: CASSQGASQETQYF
DNA: TGTGCCAGCAGCCAAGGGGCATCCCAAGAGACCCAGTACTTC
size: few
J: TRBJ2-5
D: -
V: TRBV3-1/TRBV3-2